Reported below is one T cell receptor beta chain. The sample has other DNA sequences that encode this CDR3 too. With autoimmune disease history or systemic immunosuppression, patients were excluded. The sample is drawn from a study of OX40 agonist ivuxolimab in advanced cancers. The data were produced by immunoSEQ multiplex PCR, yet TCRdb's version contains in-frame clones alone and is incomplete. Of about 27,000 clones in the sample, roughly 80% are singletons; the top ten hold about 19%. The sample consisted of CD4+ or CD8+ T cells sorted from blood, taken in a trial of the OX40 agonist ivuxolimab. The TCR originated in an adult with an advanced solid tumor such as melanoma, head and neck, liver or kidney cancer.

DNA of the CDR3: TGTGCCAGCTCACCCGACAGCTCTGGAAACACCATATATTTT. This codes for CASSPDSSGNTIYF. The rearrangement joins TRBV18 to TRBJ1-3; perhaps TRBD1 as D (5 bases). The CDR3 sequence is 14 residues long. Germline lookup yields CDR1 KGHSH and CDR2 LQKENI. V gave up 3 bases and J gave up 0 bases, with 6 bases separating them.